The rows below give T cell receptor beta chains drawn from one sample of a study of blood T cell repertoires in COVID-19. Libraries were prepared by immunoSEQ multiplex PCR; TCRdb keeps only in-frame clonotypes and omits some of them. This repertoire shows approximately 210,000 clones, just under 85% found once; its top ten account for 7.6%. Sample: peripheral blood. All receptors derive from a woman aged 45-59 years with active or convalescent COVID-19. The CDR3 runs from the conserved cysteine through the conserved F or W. Each record gives: V gene, J gene, clone size, D gene, CDR3 protein, CDR3 DNA. The D gene is left open where the match is weak. Clone size is given for some rows only: seen once, a few or many times, or a class if the clone is expanded.

V: TRBV18
J: TRBJ1-2
size: -
D: TRBD1
CDR3: CASSPGTGSQDNYGYTF
DNA: TGTGCCAGCTCCCCAGGGACAGGGTCTCAAGATAACTATGGCTACACCTTC

V: TRBV6-5
J: TRBJ1-3
size: -
D: TRBD1
CDR3: CASSLTGGSGNTIYF
DNA: TGTGCCAGCAGTTTGACAGGGGGCTCTGGAAACACCATATATTTT

V: TRBV29-1
J: TRBJ1-2
size: once
D: -
CDR3: CSVEGDTYGYTF
DNA: TGCAGCGTTGAAGGAGACACCTATGGCTACACCTTC

V: TRBV7-3
J: TRBJ2-7
size: -
D: TRBD2
CDR3: CASSLGGDYEQYF
DNA: TGTGCCAGCAGCTTGGGAGGGGACTACGAGCAGTACTTC

V: TRBV19
J: TRBJ2-3
size: -
D: TRBD2
CDR3: CASSIGLSSGGTDTQYF
DNA: TGTGCCAGTAGTATAGGCTTGTCGAGCGGGGGCACAGATACGCAGTATTTT

V: TRBV28
J: TRBJ2-5
size: -
D: -
CDR3: CASSSPFRESQETQYF
DNA: TGTGCCAGCAGTTCACCGTTCCGGGAGAGCCAAGAGACCCAGTACTTC

V: TRBV5-1
J: TRBJ2-3
size: -
D: -
CDR3: CASSLFYRQADTQYF
DNA: TGCGCCAGCAGCTTGTTTTACCGCCAGGCAGATACGCAGTATTTT

V: TRBV9
J: TRBJ2-2
size: few
D: -
CDR3: CASSPLRGGGENTGELFF
DNA: TGTGCCAGCAGCCCCCTTAGAGGGGGGGGTGAGAACACCGGGGAGCTGTTTTTT

V: TRBV5-4
J: TRBJ2-7
size: -
D: TRBD2
CDR3: CASSLLAESYEQYF
DNA: TGTGCCAGCAGCTTACTAGCGGAGTCCTACGAGCAGTACTTC

V: TRBV28
J: TRBJ1-1
size: few
D: TRBD1
CDR3: CASSLGAPTGQHDEAFF
DNA: TGTGCCAGCAGTTTGGGGGCCCCGACAGGGCAGCATGATGAAGCTTTCTTT

V: TRBV2
J: TRBJ2-5
size: -
D: TRBD2
CDR3: CASSELPSGGARETQYF
DNA: TGTGCCAGCAGTGAACTTCCCAGCGGGGGGGCCAGGGAGACCCAGTACTTC